This T cell receptor (beta chain) was sequenced for a study of shared clonotypes between healthy human individuals. V was shortened by 10 bases and J by 0 bases, with 6 bases between the two germline ends. This CDR3 is 11 amino acids long. Germline V gene lookup returns CDR1 ENHRY and CDR2 SYGVKD. Generated by immunoSEQ multiplex PCR, the TCRdb table keeps only in-frame clones and is missing some. Here the sample spans roughly 2.5 million clones, over 85% being singletons. The sequenced sample consisted of naive CD4+ T cells sorted from blood. Subset given: CD45RA+ positively selected. The gene calls are TRBV10-3 and TRBJ1-1; D not resolved. This clonotype was sampled from a young man in good health. CDR3 protein: CATGMNTEAFF. Written as DNA, the CDR3 is TGTGCCACGGGGATGAACACTGAAGCTTTCTTT.